The sequence of this T cell receptor (beta chain) was determined in a study of cytomegalovirus exposure and HLA in healthy donors. Study background: Some 180 million T cells yielded 117 million unique TCR beta sequences in earlier analysis.

Study results and limitations: Later analysis identified 17,000 or so TCR beta sequences associated with HLA alleles, using a false discovery rate threshold of 0.05. Common viral pathogens (according to a later analysis) appeared linked to several of the most significant clusters.

Comment on this clone: What it binds is unknown.

The primer mix had 60 Vbeta and 13 Jbeta primers. Here immunoSEQ multiplex PCR was the method, and the copy in TCRdb shows in-frame clones only, minus some. This repertoire shows fewer than 200,000 clones, roughly a tenth found once; its top ten account for 1% to 1.5%. V was trimmed by 3 bases and J by 0 bases, leaving 17 bases between them. The CDR3 spans 17 residues. Germline V gene data show CDR1 as MGHDK and CDR2 as SYGVNS. The V call is TRBV25-1, the J call TRBJ2-5, with no clear D. The TCR originated in a woman aged 25 to 39 in good health and CMV-seropositive. The sample consisted of PBMCs. CDR3 sequence (DNA): TGTGCCAGCAGTGATGATATGGCGGTGACGTACCAAGAGACCCAGTACTTC. This sequence encodes CASSDDMAVTYQETQYF.